This T cell receptor (beta chain) comes out of a study of early T cells in non-severe SARS-CoV-2 infection. In germline, CDR1 is SGHDN, CDR2 FVKESK. This CDR3 spans 17 amino acids. J gave up 4 bases and V 0 bases, and 10 bases lay outside the gene matches. This clonotype has only one observation. One entry per CDR3 protein results from TCRdb running MiXCR on the 5' RACE reads. The table lists 42,000 or so distinct CDR3 sequences, about 6% of them singletons. The chain uses TRBV14 and TRBJ1-2; 8 bases fit TRBD1. This sequence originates from an adult who was a healthcare worker with PCR-confirmed SARS-CoV-2 infection or an uninfected control (not recorded which). This material consisted of whole blood, taken at baseline. CDR3 sequence reads: CASSQDPRTGRIYGYTF. The DNA of the CDR3 is TGTGCCAGCAGCCAAGACCCTCGGACAGGGAGAATCTATGGCTACACCTTC.